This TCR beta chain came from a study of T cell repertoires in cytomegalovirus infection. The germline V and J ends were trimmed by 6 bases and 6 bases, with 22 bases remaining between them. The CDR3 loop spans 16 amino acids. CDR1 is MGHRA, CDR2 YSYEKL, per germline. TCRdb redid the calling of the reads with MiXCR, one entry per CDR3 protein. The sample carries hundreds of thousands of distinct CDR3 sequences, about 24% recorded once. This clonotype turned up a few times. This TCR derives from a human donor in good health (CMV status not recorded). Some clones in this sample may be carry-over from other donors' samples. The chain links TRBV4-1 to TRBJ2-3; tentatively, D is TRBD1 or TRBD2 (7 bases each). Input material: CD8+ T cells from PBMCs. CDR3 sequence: CASSPQGGLGADTQYF. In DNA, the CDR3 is TGCGCCAGCAGTCCCCAGGGGGGGCTTGGCGCGGATACGCAGTATTTT.